This paragraph covers one T cell receptor beta chain sequence. As yet, its antigen is unknown. TCRdb's copy holds only in-frame clones and misses some; the assay was immunoSEQ multiplex PCR. The repertoire includes tens of thousands of clones, 80% of them detected once, and 4% to 4.5% sits in the top ten. The data belong to a study of OX40 agonist ivuxolimab in advanced cancers. Study background: Partial responses occurred in Three dose-escalation patients, one with hepatocellular carcinoma and two with cutaneous melanoma.

Whole-study results and caveats: On average, a greater number of expanded clones characterised CD8+ T cells relative to CD4+.

V lost 4 bases, J lost 6 bases, and 5 bases stayed unmatched. CDR1 is MDHEN, CDR2 SYDVKM, per germline. This CDR3 has 14 residues. The material was CD4+ or CD8+ T cells sorted from blood, obtained in a trial of the OX40 agonist ivuxolimab. The genes are TRBV28 and TRBJ1-2; TRBD1 matches at 10 bases. The receptor comes from an adult with an advanced solid tumor such as melanoma, head and neck, liver or kidney cancer. In DNA, the CDR3 is TGTGCCAGCAGTTCCCCGGGACAGGGGAATGGCTACACCTTC. Translating it yields CASSSPGQGNGYTF.